These 19 T cell receptor beta chains originate from one sample sequenced in a study of blood T cell repertoires in COVID-19. Produced via immunoSEQ multiplex PCR; TCRdb's table is partial and in-frame only. The table includes under 400,000 clones, around 87% detected once. Input material: PBMCs or T cells enriched from blood (not recorded which). The receptors were sampled from a man aged 35-49 years in a cohort exposed to, infected with or recovered from COVID-19 (not recorded which).

The genes are TRBV10-3 and TRBJ1-1; no definite D call. The V end was cut by 2 bases, the J end by 3 bases, with 10 bases between. Germline CDR1 reads ENHRY; CDR2 reads SYGVKD. This CDR3 has 14 amino acids. CDR3 nucleotides: TGTGCCATCAGTGAGAGTGCGGAGGACACTGAAGCTTTCTTT. Translated: CAISESAEDTEAFF.

This chain uses TRBV5-4 with TRBJ1-4; D might be TRBD1 (6 bases). This CDR3 spans 14 amino acids. The V gene's germline CDR1 is SGHNT and CDR2 YYREEE (reference sequence). Trimming pared 2 bases from V and 8 bases from J, leaving 13 bases between. The CDR3 protein is CASSLQGHREKLFF. CDR3 DNA sequence: TGTGCCAGCAGCTTACAGGGCCATCGAGAAAAACTGTTTTTT.

J is TRBJ2-4 and V is TRBV7-3; D unclear. The germline V and J ends were trimmed by 2 bases and 1 base, with 15 bases remaining between them. Looked up from germline, CDR1 is SGHTA and CDR2 is FQGTGA. The CDR3 sequence is 17 residues long. The CDR3 nucleotides read TGTGCCAGCAGCTTAGGCGGCGGCTCCTCCGCCAAAAACATTCAGTACTTC. This codes for CASSLGGGSSAKNIQYF.

The chain combines TRBV28 with TRBJ2-1; 11 bases are shared with TRBD2. The V gene's germline CDR1 is MDHEN and CDR2 SYDVKM. There are 15 residues in the CDR3. With 3 bases clipped from V and 8 bases from J, the junction kept 6 bases outside the gene matches. CDR3 DNA: TGTGCCAGCAGTTTCCGTAGCGGGAGGGCGTATGAGCAGTTCTTC. It yields the protein CASSFRSGRAYEQFF.

The rearrangement uses TRBV18 and TRBJ1-2, with 7 bases aligning to TRBD1. The CDR3 runs to 15 residues. The J segment lost 4 bases and the V segment lost 3 bases, leaving 8 bases of the junction unmatched. Germline-derived CDR1 and CDR2 are KGHSH and LQKENI. The CDR3 DNA reads as TGTGCCAGCTCACCGGGGACAGTCGCCATCTATGGCTACACCTTC. Translating gives CASSPGTVAIYGYTF.

In the case of this clone: Compared with germline, one end of the junction differs, possibly owing to a read error. The chain carries TRBV28 and TRBJ1-2; 7 bases agree with TRBD1. CDR1 is MDHEN, CDR2 SYDVKM, per germline. The CDR3 length is 11 residues. The CDR3 loop is CASSSRGNSFF. The CDR3 nucleotides are TGTGCCAGCAGTTCCAGGGGGAACAGCTTCTTC.

V and J are TRBV5-4 and TRBJ1-1; D is uncertain. The ends were cut back, 1 base at V and 2 bases at J, with 9 bases in the middle. The CDR3 covers 14 residues. CDR1 is SGHNT and CDR2 is YYREEE in the germline V gene (reference sequence). CDR3 nucleotide sequence: TGTGCCAGCAGCTTGAATGGGCGCAACACTGAAGCTTTCTTT. Its translation: CASSLNGRNTEAFF.

The chain couples TRBV3-1 (or the pseudogene TRBV3-2) to TRBJ2-5, with TRBD2 matching 13 bases. The V gene's germline CDR1 is LGHDT and CDR2 YNNKEL (reference sequence). This CDR3 has 19 amino acids. J was trimmed by 1 base and V by 2 bases; bases with no gene match: 10. The CDR3 region is CASSQRRTGTSGIQETQYF. CDR3 bases: TGTGCCAGCAGCCAAAGACGCACCGGGACTAGCGGGATCCAAGAGACCCAGTACTTC.

The chain employs TRBV18 and TRBJ1-1, with TRBD1 as a possible D gene (5 bases). This CDR3 region has 14 residues. From germline, CDR1 is KGHSH and CDR2 LQKENI. Trimming stripped 10 bases from V and 1 base from J, with 16 bases between. The CDR3 DNA sequence: TGTGCCACCTTAGGACAAGAGGCGAACACTGAAGCTTTCTTT. The encoded protein is CATLGQEANTEAFF.

V gene TRBV2 combines with J gene TRBJ2-1; 12 bases are a match to TRBD2. The CDR3 length is 16 residues. Germline CDR1 is SNHLY and CDR2 is FYNNEI. After removal of 6 bases from V and 2 bases from J, the junction contained 5 bases not matched to a gene. CDR3 protein: CASRRLAGVTYNEQFF. CDR3 sequence (DNA): TGTGCCAGCAGGCGACTAGCGGGAGTGACCTACAATGAGCAGTTCTTC.

This clone is a singleton in its sample. This chain links TRBV27 with TRBJ1-2; D not certain. Trimming took off 0 bases at V and 4 bases at J, with 12 bases between the two ends. This CDR3 has 15 amino acids. Germline assignment: CDR1 MNHEY and CDR2 SMNVEV (reference sequence). In DNA form, the CDR3 reads TGTGCCAGCAGTTTATCGAGCAGGCCAATCTATGGCTACACCTTC. It encodes CASSLSSRPIYGYTF.

The sample holds a few counts of this clone. In DNA form, the CDR3 reads TGTGCCAGCAGCCAACAGGGGGCGAACTATGGCTACACCTTC. This translates into CASSQQGANYGYTF. The J gene is TRBJ1-2, the V gene TRBV4-2, with 8 nucleotides matching TRBD1. Germline assignment: CDR1 LGHNA and CDR2 YNFKEQ. V lost 2 bases to trimming and J lost 2 bases; unmatched junction nucleotides: 1. This CDR3 is built from 14 residues.

J is TRBJ1-2 and V is TRBV2, with D possibly matching TRBD1 (6 bases). Germline CDR1 is SNHLY and CDR2 is FYNNEI. V was trimmed by 5 bases and J by 8 bases, leaving 9 bases between them. This CDR3 spans 11 amino acids. The CDR3 region has the DNA TGTGCCAGCAGTTGGGGGCTGGGCTACACCTTC. Translated, it gives CASSWGLGYTF.

The rearrangement joins TRBV28 to TRBJ1-5, with D possibly matching TRBD1 (6 bases). Deletions cut 6 bases from V and 1 base from J, with 16 bases between. In germline, CDR1 is MDHEN, CDR2 SYDVKM. The CDR3 extends over 16 amino acids. As DNA, the CDR3 is TGTGCCAGCAGCCAGGCGAGGGGGACGAGCAATCAGCCCCAGCATTTT. This sequence encodes CASSQARGTSNQPQHF.

The chain links TRBV5-1 to TRBJ1-2, with 7 bases that match TRBD1. Unmatched junction bases numbered 8, after V lost 3 bases and J lost 3 bases. The CDR3 loop spans 15 amino acids. Germline CDR1 is SGHRS and CDR2 is YFSETQ. The CDR3 DNA follows: TGCGCCAGCAGCTCGCTCGGGACAGCCCACTATGGCTACACCTTC. Its translation is CASSSLGTAHYGYTF.

The chain links TRBV5-1 to TRBJ2-1; the D gene is possibly TRBD2 (5 bases). Deletions cut 7 bases from V and 6 bases from J, with 17 bases between. The germline gives CDR1 SGHRS, CDR2 YFSETQ. This CDR3 spans 14 amino acids. Here the CDR3 reads CASSEVLPGNEQFF. In DNA, the CDR3 is TGCGCCAGCTCGGAGGTACTCCCTGGCAATGAGCAGTTCTTC. Drawing the rest from reference TRBV5-1 and TRBJ2-1, the complete variable domain is KAGVTQTPRYLIKTRGQQVTLSCSPISGHRSVSWYQQTPGQGLQFLFEYFSETQRNKGNFPGRFSGRQFSNSRSEMNVSTLELGDSALYLCASSEVLPGNEQFFGPGTRLTVL.

This chain uses TRBV5-6 with TRBJ1-2; 8 bases line up with TRBD1. Losses at the gene ends were 4 bases for V and 8 bases for J; bases not matched to a gene: 10. The CDR3 length is 14 residues. CDR1 and CDR2 from the germline V gene are SGHDT and YYEEEE. DNA of the CDR3: TGTGCCAGCAGCCCCTTGACAGGGGACTTGGGCTACACCTTC. Translation gives CASSPLTGDLGYTF.

This rearrangement joins TRBV10-3 to TRBJ2-1, with 7 bases fitting TRBD1. Germline CDR1 reads ENHRY; CDR2 reads SYGVKD. V gave up 5 bases and J gave up 6 bases; unmatched junction bases: 7. The CDR3 sequence is 14 residues long. Written as DNA, the CDR3 is TGTGCCATCAGTAGGGACCAGGGGGTCAATGAGCAGTTCTTC. This translates into CAISRDQGVNEQFF.

The chain couples TRBV7-2 to TRBJ2-5; 8 bases map to TRBD1. CDR1 and CDR2 from the germline V gene are SGHTA and FQGNSA. With V trimmed by 1 base and J by 4 bases, 2 bases remained unmatched. The CDR3 is made up of 14 amino acids. CDR3 nucleotide sequence: TGTGCCAGCAGCTTAGAACAGGGGGTAGAGACCCAGTACTTC. Translated: CASSLEQGVETQYF.